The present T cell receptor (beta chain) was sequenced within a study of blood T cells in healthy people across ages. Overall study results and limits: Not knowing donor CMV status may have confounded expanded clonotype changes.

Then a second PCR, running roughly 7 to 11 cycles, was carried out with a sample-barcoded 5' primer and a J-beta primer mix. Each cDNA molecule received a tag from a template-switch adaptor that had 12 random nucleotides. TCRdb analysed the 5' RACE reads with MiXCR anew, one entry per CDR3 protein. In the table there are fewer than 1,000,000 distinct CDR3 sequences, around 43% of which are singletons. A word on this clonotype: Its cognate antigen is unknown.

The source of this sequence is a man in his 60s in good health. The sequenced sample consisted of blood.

This CDR3 is CASNVQNSPLHF. The CDR3 coding sequence is TGTGCCAGCAACGTACAGAATTCACCCCTCCACTTT. This chain joins TRBV7-2 and TRBJ1-6; unclear D gene. CDR1 is SGHTA, CDR2 FQGNSA, per germline. This CDR3 contains 12 residues. The V gene lost 7 bases and the J gene lost 7 bases, with 8 bases spanning the gap.